Described below is a single TCR beta chain sequence and its context. What it binds is unknown. It was at deep level that the assay was run. Authors' methods: Owing to the provision of junction-only sequences devoid of quality scores by immunoSEQ, filtering differed. This table comes from immunoSEQ multiplex PCR, and its TCRdb copy is limited to in-frame clones, with some not included. V, J and clone size derive from that table, while D and trimming were established from the DNA sequence. The table records about 2.3 million clones, approximately 95% of them present only once. The data are from a study of shared clonotypes between healthy human individuals. Overall study results and limits: Naive subsets generally had larger estimated richness than memory subsets. Researchers sampled blood only, noting tissue repertoires likely differ.

The CDR3 is 15 residues long. The germline V gene encodes CDR1 SGHRS and CDR2 YFSETQ. Trimming removed 4 bases at V and 5 bases at J, with 19 bases between. This chain connects TRBV5-1 to TRBJ2-7; weak D call: TRBD1 (6 bases). The receptor was derived from a man younger than 35 in good health. Some clones in this sample may be carry-over from other donors' samples. Sequencing was done on a sample of naive CD4+ T cells from PBMCs. Described subset: CD45RA+ positively selected. The CDR3 loop is CASSAWQGSRDEQYF. The CDR3 coding sequence is TGCGCCAGCAGCGCCTGGCAGGGGAGTAGGGACGAGCAGTACTTC.